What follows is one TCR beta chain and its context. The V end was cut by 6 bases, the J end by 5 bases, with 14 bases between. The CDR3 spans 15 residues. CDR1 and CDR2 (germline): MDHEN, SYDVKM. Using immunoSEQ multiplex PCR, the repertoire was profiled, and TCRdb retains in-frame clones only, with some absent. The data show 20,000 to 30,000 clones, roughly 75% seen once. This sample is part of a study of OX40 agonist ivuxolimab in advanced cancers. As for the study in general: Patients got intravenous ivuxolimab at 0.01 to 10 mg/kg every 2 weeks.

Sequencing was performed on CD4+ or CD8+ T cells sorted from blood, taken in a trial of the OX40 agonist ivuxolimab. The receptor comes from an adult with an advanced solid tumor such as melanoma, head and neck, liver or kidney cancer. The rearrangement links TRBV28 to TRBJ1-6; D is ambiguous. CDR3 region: CASRITGPNNSPLHF. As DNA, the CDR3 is TGTGCCAGCAGGATAACTGGACCGAATAATTCACCCCTCCACTTT. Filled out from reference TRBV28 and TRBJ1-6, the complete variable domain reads DVKVTQSSRYLVKRTGEKVFLECVQDMDHENMFWYRQDPGLGLRLIYFSYDVKMKEKGDIPEGYSVSREKKERFSLILESASTNQTSMYLCASRITGPNNSPLHFGNGTRLTVT.